This section outlines one TCR beta chain sequence together with its context. This clonotype was seen a handful of times. The antigen this receptor binds is unknown. Within one base of it there is no much larger clone, and no base qualities were kept. The sample comes from a study of neurological immune-mediated disorders (dated 2019 in TCRdb). The study in broad terms: Peripheral blood TCR-beta repertoires from patients with HTLV-I-associated myelopathy (HAM/TSP), patients with multiple sclerosis, and healthy controls were compared in the study using UMI-based sequencing. The roughly 110 TCR-beta libraries covered PBMC samples along with longitudinal samples, technical triplicates, and paired sorted CD4+ and CD8+ T-cell subsets. The cohort was made up of around 70 subjects, consisting of around 14 HAM/TSP patients, about 35 multiple sclerosis patients and around 20 healthy controls.

Study-wide findings and limitations: Across subjects, expanded clones never shared an identical CDR3 amino acid sequence, which suggests that the TCR-beta repertoires in every group were private. TCR clonal expansion was highest in HAM/TSP patients and lowest in MS patients, with MS patients falling below even healthy controls.

Unsorted PBMC libraries were generated from 2 million PBMCs stored in RNAlater at -80 °C until RNA extraction. Peripheral blood was subjected to Ficoll-Hypaque density gradient centrifugation to isolate PBMCs, which were then cryopreserved in liquid nitrogen. To synthesize cDNA, template-switch 5'RACE was performed with a primer carrying a 10-nucleotide random unique molecular identifier so that each TCR transcript was tagged. Every sequencing run covered 15-18 subjects and yielded more than 170 million TCR-beta sequences. The RNeasy kit was used for extraction of total RNA. The KAPA Real-time Library Amplification kit was used to amplify TCR-beta VDJ regions with primers for the TCR constant region and the 5'RACE anchor. Sample indexes and Illumina adaptors were added in a first PCR, and a second PCR then increased library yield. After Ampure bead purification, the roughly 650 bp TCR product was size-selected on a 2% E-gel SizeSelection system. Before pooling, library quality was checked on a Bioanalyzer, concentration was measured with Qubit, and libraries were quantified with the Kapa Library Quantification kit. Paired-end 2 x 150 bp sequencing of the libraries was performed on an Illumina HiSeq 2500. To increase sequence diversity, roughly 25-31% phiX was spiked into each library pool. The study's processing was this. Quality-filtered reads were processed with the UMI-based MiGEC pipeline, and over 75% of raw TCR sequences were removed by the MiGEC pipeline during error correction. IMGT germline references were used for alignment of VDJ genes, and clonotypes were defined by a unique CDR3 amino acid sequence together with V-J genes. VDJtools evaluated clonal expansion, Shannon diversity and CDR3 relatedness (CalcPairwiseDistances, ClusterSamples); CLCbio workbench built phylogenetic trees. Clones with at least 8 unique UMIs were defined as expanded, with this threshold being based on coefficient-of-variation modelling across technical triplicates. The raw public reads went through TCRdb reprocessing: fastp at Q25, MiXCR clone calling, in-frame beta chains kept. Under each unique CDR3 protein, matching rows form one entry showing the most common genes and DNA. The V and J calls and clone size come from TCRdb's table, not from the authors' own analysis. Recorded for this sample are 40,000 to 55,000 distinct CDR3 sequences; 10% of them occurred a single time. The top ten constitute over 20% of the sample.

Deletion took 1 base off V and 4 bases off J, with a span of 11 bases between the germline ends. The CDR3 runs 14 residues from the cysteine to the phenylalanine. The DNA shown is the 42-base CDR3, in frame from base 1. CDR1 and CDR2 are drawn from the germline V gene: MNHEY, SVGEGT. The sample comprised PBMCs. The sequence links TRBV6-2 or TRBV6-3 to TRBJ2-7, and perhaps TRBD2 as D gene, on 5 matching bases. This clonotype was sampled from a woman between 35 and 50 years old with HTLV-1-associated myelopathy (HAM/TSP). The CDR3 here reads CASSYWGAAYEQYF. The sequenced DNA: TGTGCCAGCAGTTACTGGGGAGCCGCTTACGAGCAGTACTTC.